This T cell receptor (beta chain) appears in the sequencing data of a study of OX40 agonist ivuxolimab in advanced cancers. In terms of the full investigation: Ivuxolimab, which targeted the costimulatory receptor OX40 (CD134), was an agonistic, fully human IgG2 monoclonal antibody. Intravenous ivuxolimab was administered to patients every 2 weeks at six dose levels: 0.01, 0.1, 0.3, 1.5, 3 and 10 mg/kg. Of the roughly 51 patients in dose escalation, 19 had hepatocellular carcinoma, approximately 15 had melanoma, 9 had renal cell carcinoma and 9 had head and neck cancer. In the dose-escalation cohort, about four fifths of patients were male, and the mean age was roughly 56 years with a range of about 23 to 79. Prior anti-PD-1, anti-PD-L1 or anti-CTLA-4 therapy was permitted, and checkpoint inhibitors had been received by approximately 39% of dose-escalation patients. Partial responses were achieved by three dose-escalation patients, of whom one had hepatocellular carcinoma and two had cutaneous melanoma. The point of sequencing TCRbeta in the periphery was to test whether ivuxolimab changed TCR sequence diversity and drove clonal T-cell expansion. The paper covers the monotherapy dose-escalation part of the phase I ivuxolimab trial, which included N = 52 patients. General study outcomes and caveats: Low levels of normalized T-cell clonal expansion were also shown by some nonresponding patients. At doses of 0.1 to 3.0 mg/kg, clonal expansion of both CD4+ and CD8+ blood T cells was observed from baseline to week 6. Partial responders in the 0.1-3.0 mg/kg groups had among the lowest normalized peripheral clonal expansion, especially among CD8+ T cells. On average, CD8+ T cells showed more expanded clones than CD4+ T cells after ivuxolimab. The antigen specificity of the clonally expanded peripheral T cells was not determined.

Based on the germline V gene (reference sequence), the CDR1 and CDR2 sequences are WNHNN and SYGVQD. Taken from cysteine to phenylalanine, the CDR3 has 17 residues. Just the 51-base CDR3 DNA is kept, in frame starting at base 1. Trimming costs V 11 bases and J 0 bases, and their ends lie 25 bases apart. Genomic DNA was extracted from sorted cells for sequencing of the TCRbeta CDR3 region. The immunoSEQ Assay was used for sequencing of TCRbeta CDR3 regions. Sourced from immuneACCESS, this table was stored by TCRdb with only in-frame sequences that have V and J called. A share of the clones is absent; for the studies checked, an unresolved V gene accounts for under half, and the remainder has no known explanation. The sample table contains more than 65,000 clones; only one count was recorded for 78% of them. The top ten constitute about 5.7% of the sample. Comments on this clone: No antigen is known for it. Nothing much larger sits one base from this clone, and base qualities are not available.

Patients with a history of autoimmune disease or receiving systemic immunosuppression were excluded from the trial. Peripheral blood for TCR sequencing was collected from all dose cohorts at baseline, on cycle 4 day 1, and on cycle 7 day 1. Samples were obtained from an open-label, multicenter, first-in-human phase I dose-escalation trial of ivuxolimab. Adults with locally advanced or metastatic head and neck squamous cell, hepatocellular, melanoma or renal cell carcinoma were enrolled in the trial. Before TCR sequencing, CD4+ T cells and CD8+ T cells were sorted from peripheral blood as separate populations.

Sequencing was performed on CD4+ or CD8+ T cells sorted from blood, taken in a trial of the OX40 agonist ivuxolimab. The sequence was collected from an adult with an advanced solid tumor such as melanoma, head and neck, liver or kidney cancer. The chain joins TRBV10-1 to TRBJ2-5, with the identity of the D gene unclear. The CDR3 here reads CACVTSPATKYQETQYF. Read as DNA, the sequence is TGCGCCTGCGTTACAAGTCCGGCGACAAAGTACCAAGAGACCCAGTACTTC.